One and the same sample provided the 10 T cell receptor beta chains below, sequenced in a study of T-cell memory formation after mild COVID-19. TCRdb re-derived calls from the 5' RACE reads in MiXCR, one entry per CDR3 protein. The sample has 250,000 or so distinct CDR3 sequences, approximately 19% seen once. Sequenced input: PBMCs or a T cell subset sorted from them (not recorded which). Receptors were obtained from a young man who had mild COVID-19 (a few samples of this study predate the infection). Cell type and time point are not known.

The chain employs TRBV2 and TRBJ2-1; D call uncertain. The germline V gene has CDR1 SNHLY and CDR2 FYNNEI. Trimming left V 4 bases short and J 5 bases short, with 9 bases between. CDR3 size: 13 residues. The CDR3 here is CASSGYPHNEQFF. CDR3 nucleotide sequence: TGTGCCAGCAGTGGGTACCCTCACAATGAGCAGTTCTTC. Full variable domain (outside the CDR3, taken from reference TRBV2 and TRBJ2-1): EPEVTQTPSHQVTQMGQEVILRCVPISNHLYFYWYRQILGQKVEFLVSFYNNEISEKSEIFDDQFSVERPDGSNFTLKIRSTKLEDSAMYFCASSGYPHNEQFFGPGTRLTVL.

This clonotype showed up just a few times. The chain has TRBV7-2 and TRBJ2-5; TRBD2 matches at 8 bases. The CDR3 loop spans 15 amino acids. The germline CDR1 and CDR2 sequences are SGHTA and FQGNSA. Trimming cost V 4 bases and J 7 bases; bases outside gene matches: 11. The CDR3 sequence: CASSWASGPSGTQYF. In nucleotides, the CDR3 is TGTGCCAGCAGCTGGGCTAGCGGGCCCTCCGGGACCCAGTACTTC.

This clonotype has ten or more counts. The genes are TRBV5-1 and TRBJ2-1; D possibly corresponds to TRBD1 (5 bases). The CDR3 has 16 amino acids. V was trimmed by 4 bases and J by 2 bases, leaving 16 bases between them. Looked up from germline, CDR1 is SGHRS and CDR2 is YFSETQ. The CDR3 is CASSLPSPGTYNEQFF. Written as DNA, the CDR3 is TGCGCCAGCAGCCTTCCATCCCCAGGGACCTACAATGAGCAGTTCTTC.

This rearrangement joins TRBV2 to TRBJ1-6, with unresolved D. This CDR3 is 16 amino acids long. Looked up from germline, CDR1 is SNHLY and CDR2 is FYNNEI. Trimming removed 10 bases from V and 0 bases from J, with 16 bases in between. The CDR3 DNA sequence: TGTGCCACAGTATTACACGCGAGCTCCTATAATTCACCCCTCCACTTT. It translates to CATVLHASSYNSPLHF. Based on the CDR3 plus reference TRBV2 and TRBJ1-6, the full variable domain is EPEVTQTPSHQVTQMGQEVILRCVPISNHLYFYWYRQILGQKVEFLVSFYNNEISEKSEIFDDQFSVERPDGSNFTLKIRSTKLEDSAMYFCATVLHASSYNSPLHFGNGTRLTVT.

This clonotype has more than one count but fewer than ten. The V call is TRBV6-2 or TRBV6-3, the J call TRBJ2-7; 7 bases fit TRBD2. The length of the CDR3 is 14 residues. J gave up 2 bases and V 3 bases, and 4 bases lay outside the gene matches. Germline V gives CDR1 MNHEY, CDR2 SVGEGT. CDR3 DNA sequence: TGTGCCAGCAGTTATGGGGAGGGGCCCTACGAGCAGTACGTC. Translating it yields CASSYGEGPYEQYV.

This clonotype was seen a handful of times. The CDR3 DNA sequence: TGTGCCAGCAGCCGACAGGGGGAATGGGACGAGCAGTACGTC. Amino acids: CASSRQGEWDEQYV. The chain links TRBV6-1 to TRBJ2-7, with 9 bases fitting TRBD1. J lost 5 bases, V lost 6 bases, and 8 bases had no gene match. The CDR3 is made up of 14 amino acids. Per the germline V gene, CDR1 is MNHNS and CDR2 is SASEGT.

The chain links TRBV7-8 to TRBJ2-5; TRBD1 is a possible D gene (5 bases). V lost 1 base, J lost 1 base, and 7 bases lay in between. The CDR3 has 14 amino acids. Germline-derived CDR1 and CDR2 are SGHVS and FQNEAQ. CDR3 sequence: CASSLDQGQETQYF. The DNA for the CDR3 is TGTGCCAGCAGCTTAGACCAGGGCCAAGAGACCCAGTACTTC.

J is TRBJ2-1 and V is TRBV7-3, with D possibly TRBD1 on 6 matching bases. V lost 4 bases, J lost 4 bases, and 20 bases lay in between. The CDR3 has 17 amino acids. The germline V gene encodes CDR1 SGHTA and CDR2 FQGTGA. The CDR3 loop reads CASSSLSGTGTYNEQFF. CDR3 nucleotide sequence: TGTGCCAGCAGCTCCCTGTCCGGGACGGGGACATACAATGAGCAGTTCTTC.

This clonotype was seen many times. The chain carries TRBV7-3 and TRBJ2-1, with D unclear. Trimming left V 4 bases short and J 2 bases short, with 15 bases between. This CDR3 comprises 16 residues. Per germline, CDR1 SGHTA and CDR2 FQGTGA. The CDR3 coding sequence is TGTGCCAGCAGCTCAGACTGTAATTTAACCTACAATGAGCAGTTCTTC. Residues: CASSSDCNLTYNEQFF.

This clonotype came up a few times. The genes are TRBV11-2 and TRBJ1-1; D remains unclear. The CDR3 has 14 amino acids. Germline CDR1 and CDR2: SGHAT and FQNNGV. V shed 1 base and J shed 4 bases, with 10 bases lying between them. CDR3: CASSLVRISTEAFF. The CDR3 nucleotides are TGTGCCAGCAGCTTAGTAAGGATTTCCACTGAAGCTTTCTTT. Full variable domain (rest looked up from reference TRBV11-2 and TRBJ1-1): EAGVAQSPRYKIIEKRQSVAFWCNPISGHATLYWYQQILGQGPKLLIQFQNNGVVDDSQLPKDRFSAERLKGVDSTLKIQPAKLEDSAVYLCASSLVRISTEAFFGQGTRLTVV.